A single sample is the source of the 5 T cell receptor beta chains below, sequenced in a study of cytotoxic CD8 clonotypes in ibrutinib-treated CLL. Some clones are missing from TCRdb's copy, which holds only in-frame ones; the method was immunoSEQ multiplex PCR. Among fewer than 45,000 clones listed, less than 85% were seen once. The specimen was PBMCs, collected at disease progression, from a patient treated with ibrutinib. Receptors originate from a human donor with chronic lymphocytic leukemia.

This clone was observed a few times. Here the CDR3 DNA reads TGTGCCAGCTCACCTGACCTCCTCTCCTACGAGCAGTACTTC. This encodes CASSPDLLSYEQYF. The chain employs TRBV18 and TRBJ2-7; D not certain. CDR3 length: 14 amino acids. Trimming cost V 3 bases and J 0 bases, with 9 bases left between them. Germline-derived CDR1 and CDR2 are KGHSH and LQKENI. Complete variable domain (other parts from reference TRBV18 and TRBJ2-7): NAGVMQNPRHLVRRRGQEARLRCSPMKGHSHVYWYRQLPEEGLKFMVYLQKENIIDESGMPKERFSAEFPKEGPSILRIQQVVRGDSAAYFCASSPDLLSYEQYFGPGTRLTVT.

The chain couples TRBV6-1 to TRBJ2-5, with D possibly matching TRBD1 (5 bases). CDR1 is MNHNS and CDR2 is SASEGT in the germline V gene. The V gene lost 2 bases and the J gene lost 5 bases, with 18 bases spanning the gap. CDR3 length: 16 amino acids. CDR3 sequence (DNA): TGTGCCAGCAGTGAACAAGTGGGGCAGGGCATCGAGACCCAGTACTTC. As protein: CASSEQVGQGIETQYF.

The gene calls are TRBV5-1 and TRBJ1-5; no reliable D call. The ends were cut back, 1 base at V and 2 bases at J, with 7 bases in the middle. The CDR3 totals 14 residues. Looked up from germline, CDR1 is SGHRS and CDR2 is YFSETQ. The CDR3 loop is CASSLMGGNQPQHF. CDR3 DNA sequence: TGCGCCAGCAGCTTGATGGGTGGCAATCAGCCCCAGCATTTT.

The genes are TRBV6-1 and TRBJ1-2, with a weak D call TRBD1 (5 bases). This CDR3 is built from 14 residues. V lost 7 bases and J lost 2, with 14 bases in between. Looked up from germline, CDR1 is MNHNS and CDR2 is SASEGT. Here the CDR3 DNA reads TGTGCCAGCACGCAGGGCTATACCAACTATGGCTACACCTTC. Its protein is CASTQGYTNYGYTF.

This chain links TRBV7-6 with TRBJ1-1, with no clear D. Germline-derived CDR1 and CDR2 are SGHVS and FNYEAQ. This CDR3 contains 15 residues. V was cut by 5 bases and J by 6 bases, with 19 bases left in between. CDR3 in DNA: TGTGCCAGCAGCCGAAGCCCTATAACAAGCCCTGAAGCTTTCTTT. This sequence encodes CASSRSPITSPEAFF.